The sequence of this TCR beta chain was determined in a study of CXCR3-negative and CXCR3-positive naive CD8 T cells. On this clonotype itself: Its antigen is still unknown.

Researchers prepared the TRB cDNA libraries using 5' RACE with UMI labels. TCRdb re-analyzed the 5' RACE reads; it lists each CDR3 protein once, without DNA. Its table lists approximately 90,000 distinct CDR3 sequences. The CDR3 is made up of 14 amino acids. Germline V gives CDR1 SGHTA, CDR2 FQGTGA. General study points: TRB CDR3s of CXCR3-positive naive cells were more hydrophobic than those of CXCR3-negative naive cells.

The V and J genes are TRBV7-3 and TRBJ2-2; TCRdb calls TRBD2, which cannot be checked without DNA. Material for sequencing was naive CXCR3+ CD8+ T cells from blood. Subset given: CD45RO-CCR7+CD27+CD95- naive CD8+ T cells expressing CXCR3 (TNR3+). The source is a human donor in good health. Some clones in this sample may be carry-over from other donors' samples. CDR3 protein: CASSRGASPGELFF.